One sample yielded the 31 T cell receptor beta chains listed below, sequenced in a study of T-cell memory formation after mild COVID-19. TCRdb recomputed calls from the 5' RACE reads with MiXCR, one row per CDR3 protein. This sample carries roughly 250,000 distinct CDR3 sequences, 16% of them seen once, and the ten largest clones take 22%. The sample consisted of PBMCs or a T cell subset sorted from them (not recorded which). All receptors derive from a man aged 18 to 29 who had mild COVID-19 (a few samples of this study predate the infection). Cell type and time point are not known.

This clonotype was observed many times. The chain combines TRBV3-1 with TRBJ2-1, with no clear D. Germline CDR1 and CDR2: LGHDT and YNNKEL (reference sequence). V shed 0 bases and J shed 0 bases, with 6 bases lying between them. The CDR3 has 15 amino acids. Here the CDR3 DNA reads TGTGCCAGCAGCCAAGATTGGCGCTCCTACAATGAGCAGTTCTTC. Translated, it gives CASSQDWRSYNEQFF.

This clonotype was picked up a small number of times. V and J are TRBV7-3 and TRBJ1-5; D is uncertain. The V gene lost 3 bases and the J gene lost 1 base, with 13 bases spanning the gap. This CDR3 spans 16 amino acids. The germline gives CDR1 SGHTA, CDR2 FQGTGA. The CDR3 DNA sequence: TGTGCCAGCAGCTTGAAGGGCATCTTGAGCAATCAGCCCCAGCATTTT. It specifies CASSLKGILSNQPQHF.

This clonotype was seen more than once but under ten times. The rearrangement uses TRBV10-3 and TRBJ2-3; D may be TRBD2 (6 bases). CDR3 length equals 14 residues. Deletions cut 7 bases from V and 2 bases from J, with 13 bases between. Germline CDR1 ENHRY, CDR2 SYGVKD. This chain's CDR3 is CAIKGLSATDTQYF. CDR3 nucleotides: TGTGCCATCAAGGGACTCTCGGCCACAGATACGCAGTATTTT.

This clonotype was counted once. As DNA, the CDR3 is TGCGCCAGCAGGGGGGTAGCGGGGGTCCAGGAGACCCAGTACTTC. Amino acid sequence: CASRGVAGVQETQYF. V gene TRBV4-1 combines with J gene TRBJ2-5, with 9 bases that match TRBD2. Germline V gives CDR1 MGHRA, CDR2 YSYEKL. This CDR3 has 15 residues. V was clipped by 6 bases and J by 5 bases; unmatched bases: 10.

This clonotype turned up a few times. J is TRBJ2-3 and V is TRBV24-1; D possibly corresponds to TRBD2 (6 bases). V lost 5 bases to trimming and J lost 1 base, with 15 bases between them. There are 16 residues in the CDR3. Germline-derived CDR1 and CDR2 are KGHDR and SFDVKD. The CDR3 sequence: CATSALGRKGTDTQYF. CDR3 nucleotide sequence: TGTGCCACCAGTGCCCTAGGGAGGAAAGGCACAGATACGCAGTATTTT.

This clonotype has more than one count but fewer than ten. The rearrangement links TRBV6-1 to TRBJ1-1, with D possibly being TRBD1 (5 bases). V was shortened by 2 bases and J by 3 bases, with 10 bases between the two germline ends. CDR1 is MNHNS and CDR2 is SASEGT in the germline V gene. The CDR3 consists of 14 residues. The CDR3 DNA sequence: TGTGCCAGCAGTGAACCCTTCAGGGACACTGAAGCTTTCTTT. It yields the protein CASSEPFRDTEAFF.

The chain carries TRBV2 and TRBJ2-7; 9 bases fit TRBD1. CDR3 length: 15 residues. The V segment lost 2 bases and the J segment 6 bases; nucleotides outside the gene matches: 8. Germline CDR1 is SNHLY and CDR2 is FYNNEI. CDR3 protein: CASSERTGALAEQYV. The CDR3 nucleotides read TGTGCCAGCAGTGAAAGGACAGGGGCTCTGGCCGAGCAGTACGTC.

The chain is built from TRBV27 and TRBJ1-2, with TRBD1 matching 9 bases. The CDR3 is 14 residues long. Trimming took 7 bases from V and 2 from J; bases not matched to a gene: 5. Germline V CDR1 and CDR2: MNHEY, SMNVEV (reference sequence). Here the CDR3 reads CASTGTGRNYGYTF. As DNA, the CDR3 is TGTGCCAGCACCGGGACAGGGAGGAACTATGGCTACACCTTC.

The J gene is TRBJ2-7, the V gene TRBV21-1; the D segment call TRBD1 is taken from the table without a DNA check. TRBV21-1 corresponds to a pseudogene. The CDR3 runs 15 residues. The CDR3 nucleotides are TGTGCCAGCAGCCAAGACAGGGTAAGGTCCTACGAGCAGTACGTC. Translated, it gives CASSQDRVRSYEQYV.

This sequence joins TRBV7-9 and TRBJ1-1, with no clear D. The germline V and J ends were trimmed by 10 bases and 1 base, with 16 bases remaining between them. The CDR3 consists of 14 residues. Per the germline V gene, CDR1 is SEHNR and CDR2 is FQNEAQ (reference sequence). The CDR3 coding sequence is TGTGCCACCCACCCCGCGTGGGGGAACACTGAAGCTTTCTTT. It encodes CATHPAWGNTEAFF.

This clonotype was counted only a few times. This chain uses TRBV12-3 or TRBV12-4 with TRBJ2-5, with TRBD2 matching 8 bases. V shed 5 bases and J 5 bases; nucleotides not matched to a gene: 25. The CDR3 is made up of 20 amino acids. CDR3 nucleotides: TGTGCCAGCAGTGATCATCGACTAGCGTGGGGGACCGTGACAAACGAGACCCAGTACTTC. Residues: CASSDHRLAWGTVTNETQYF.

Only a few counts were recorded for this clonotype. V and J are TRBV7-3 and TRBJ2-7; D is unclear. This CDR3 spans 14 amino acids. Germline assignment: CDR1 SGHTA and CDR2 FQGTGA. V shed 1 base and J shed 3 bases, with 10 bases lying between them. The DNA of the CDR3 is TGTGCCAGCAGCTTAAACCCTGGGAACTACGAGCAGTACGTC. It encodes CASSLNPGNYEQYV.

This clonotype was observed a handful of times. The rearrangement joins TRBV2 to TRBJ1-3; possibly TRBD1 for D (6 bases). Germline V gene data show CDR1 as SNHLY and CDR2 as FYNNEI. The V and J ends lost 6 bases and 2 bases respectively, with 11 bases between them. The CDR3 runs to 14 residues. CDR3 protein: CASRPQGPGNTIYF. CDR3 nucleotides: TGTGCCAGCAGACCACAGGGACCTGGAAACACCATATATTTT. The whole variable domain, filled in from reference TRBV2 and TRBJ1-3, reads EPEVTQTPSHQVTQMGQEVILRCVPISNHLYFYWYRQILGQKVEFLVSFYNNEISEKSEIFDDQFSVERPDGSNFTLKIRSTKLEDSAMYFCASRPQGPGNTIYFGEGSWLTVV.

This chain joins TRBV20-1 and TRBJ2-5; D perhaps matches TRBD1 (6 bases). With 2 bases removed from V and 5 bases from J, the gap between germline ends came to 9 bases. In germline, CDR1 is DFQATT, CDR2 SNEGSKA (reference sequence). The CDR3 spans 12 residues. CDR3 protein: CSARSRGETQYF. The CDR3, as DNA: TGCAGTGCTAGATCGAGGGGGGAGACCCAGTACTTC.

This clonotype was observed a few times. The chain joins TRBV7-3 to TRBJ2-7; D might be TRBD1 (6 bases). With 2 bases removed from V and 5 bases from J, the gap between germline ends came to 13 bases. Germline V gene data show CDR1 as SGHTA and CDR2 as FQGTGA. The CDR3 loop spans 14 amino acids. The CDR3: CASSLGDTFDEQYF. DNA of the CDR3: TGTGCCAGCAGCTTAGGGGACACGTTCGACGAGCAGTACTTC.

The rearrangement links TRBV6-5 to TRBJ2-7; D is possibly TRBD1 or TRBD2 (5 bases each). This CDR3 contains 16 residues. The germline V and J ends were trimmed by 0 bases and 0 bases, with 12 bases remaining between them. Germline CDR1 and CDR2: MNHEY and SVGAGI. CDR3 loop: CASSYSGAGSSYEQYF. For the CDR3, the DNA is TGTGCCAGCAGTTACTCCGGGGCAGGGAGCTCCTACGAGCAGTACTTC.

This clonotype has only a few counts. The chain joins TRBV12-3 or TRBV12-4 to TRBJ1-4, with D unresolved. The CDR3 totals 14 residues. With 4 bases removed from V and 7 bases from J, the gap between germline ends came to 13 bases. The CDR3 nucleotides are TGTGCCAGCAGTTCCCCCTTCCGGGCTGAAAAACTGTTTTTT. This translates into CASSSPFRAEKLFF.

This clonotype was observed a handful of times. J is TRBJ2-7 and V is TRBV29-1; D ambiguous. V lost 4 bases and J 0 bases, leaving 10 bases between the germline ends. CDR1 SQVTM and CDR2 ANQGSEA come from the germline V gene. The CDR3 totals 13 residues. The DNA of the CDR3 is TGCAGCGTTGGGCAGGATTACTCCTACGAGCAGTACTTC. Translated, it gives CSVGQDYSYEQYF.

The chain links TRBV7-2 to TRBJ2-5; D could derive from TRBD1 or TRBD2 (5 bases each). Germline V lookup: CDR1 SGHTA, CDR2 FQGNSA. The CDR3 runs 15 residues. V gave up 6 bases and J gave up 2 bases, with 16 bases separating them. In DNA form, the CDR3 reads TGTGCCAGCAGTCGTGGGACGGTAGCACAAGAGACCCAGTACTTC. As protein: CASSRGTVAQETQYF.

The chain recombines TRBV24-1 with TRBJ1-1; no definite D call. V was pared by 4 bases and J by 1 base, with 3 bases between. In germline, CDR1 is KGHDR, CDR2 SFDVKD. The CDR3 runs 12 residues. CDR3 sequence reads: CATSDRNTEAFF. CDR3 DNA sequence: TGTGCCACCAGTGACAGGAACACTGAAGCTTTCTTT.

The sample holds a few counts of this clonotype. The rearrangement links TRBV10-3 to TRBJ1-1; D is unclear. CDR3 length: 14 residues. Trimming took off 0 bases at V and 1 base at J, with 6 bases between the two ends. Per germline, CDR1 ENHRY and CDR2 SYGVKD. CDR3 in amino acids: CAISESNKNTEAFF. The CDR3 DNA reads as TGTGCCATCAGTGAGTCAAACAAGAACACTGAAGCTTTCTTT.

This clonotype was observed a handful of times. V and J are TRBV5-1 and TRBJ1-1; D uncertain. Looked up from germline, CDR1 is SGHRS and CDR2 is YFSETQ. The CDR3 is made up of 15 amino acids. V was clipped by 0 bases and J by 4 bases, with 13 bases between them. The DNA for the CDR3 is TGCGCCAGCAGCTTGGGGTCCCCCGGGAGCACTGAAGCTTTCTTT. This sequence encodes CASSLGSPGSTEAFF.

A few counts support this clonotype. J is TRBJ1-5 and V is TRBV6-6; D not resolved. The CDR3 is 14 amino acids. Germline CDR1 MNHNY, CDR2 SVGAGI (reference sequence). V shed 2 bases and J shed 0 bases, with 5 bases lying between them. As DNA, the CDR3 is TGTGCCAGCAGTTACCTCGGTAGCAATCAGCCCCAGCATTTT. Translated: CASSYLGSNQPQHF.

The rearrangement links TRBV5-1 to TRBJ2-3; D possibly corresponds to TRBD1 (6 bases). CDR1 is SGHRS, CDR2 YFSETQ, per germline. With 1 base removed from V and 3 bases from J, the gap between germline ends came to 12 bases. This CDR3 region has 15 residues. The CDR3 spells CASSLSWTATDTQYF. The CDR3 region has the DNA TGCGCCAGCAGCTTGTCGTGGACAGCTACAGATACGCAGTATTTT.

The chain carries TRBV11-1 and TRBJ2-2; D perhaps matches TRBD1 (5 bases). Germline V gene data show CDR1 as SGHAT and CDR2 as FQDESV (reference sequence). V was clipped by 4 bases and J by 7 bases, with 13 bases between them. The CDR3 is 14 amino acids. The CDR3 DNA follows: TGTGCCAGCAGCTCGTTACTCCAGGGCGGGGAGCTGTTTTTT. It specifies CASSSLLQGGELFF.

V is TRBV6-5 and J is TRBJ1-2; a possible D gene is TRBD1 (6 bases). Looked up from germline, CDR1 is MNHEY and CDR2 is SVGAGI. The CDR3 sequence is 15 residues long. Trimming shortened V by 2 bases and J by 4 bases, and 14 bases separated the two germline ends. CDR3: CASSYLTGGGYGYTF. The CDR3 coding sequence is TGTGCCAGCAGTTACCTCACGGGGGGCGGCTATGGCTACACCTTC.

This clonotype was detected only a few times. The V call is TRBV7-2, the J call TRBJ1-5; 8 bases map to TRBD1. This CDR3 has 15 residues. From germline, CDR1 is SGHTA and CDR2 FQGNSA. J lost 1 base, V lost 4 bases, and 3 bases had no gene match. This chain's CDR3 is CASSSRQGSNQPQHF. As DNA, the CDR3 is TGTGCCAGCAGCTCGCGACAGGGGAGCAATCAGCCCCAGCATTTT.

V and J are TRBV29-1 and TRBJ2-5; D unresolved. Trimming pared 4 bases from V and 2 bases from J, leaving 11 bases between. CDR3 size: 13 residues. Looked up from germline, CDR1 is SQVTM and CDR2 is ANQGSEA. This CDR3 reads CSVVRAPQETQYF. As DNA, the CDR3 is TGCAGCGTTGTACGAGCGCCTCAAGAGACCCAGTACTTC. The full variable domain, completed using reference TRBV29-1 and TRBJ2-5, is SAVISQKPSRDICQRGTSLTIQCQVDSQVTMMFWYRQQPGQSLTLIATANQGSEATYESGFVIDKFPISRPNLTFSTLTVSNMSPEDSSIYLCSVVRAPQETQYFGPGTRLLVL.

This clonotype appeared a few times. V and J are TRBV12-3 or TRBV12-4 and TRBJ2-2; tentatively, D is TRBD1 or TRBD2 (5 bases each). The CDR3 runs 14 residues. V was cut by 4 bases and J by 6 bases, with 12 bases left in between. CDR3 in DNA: TGTGCCAGCAGTTGGGGGATAGGGGCCGGGGAGCTGTTTTTT. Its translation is CASSWGIGAGELFF.

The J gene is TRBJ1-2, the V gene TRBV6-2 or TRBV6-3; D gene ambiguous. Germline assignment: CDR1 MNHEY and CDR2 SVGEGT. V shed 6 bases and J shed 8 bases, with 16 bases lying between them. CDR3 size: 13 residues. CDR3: CASSRLSAGGYTF. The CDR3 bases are TGTGCCAGCAGCCGTTTGTCGGCGGGCGGCTACACCTTC.

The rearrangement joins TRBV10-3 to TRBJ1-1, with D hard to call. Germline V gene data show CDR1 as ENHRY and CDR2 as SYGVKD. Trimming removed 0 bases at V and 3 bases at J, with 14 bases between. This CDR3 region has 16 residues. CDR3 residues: CAISESLGRTDTEAFF. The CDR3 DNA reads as TGTGCCATCAGTGAGTCTCTTGGCAGAACGGACACTGAAGCTTTCTTT.